This TCR beta chain was observed in a study of cytomegalovirus exposure and HLA in healthy donors. Study outcomes and limitations: In a later analysis, roughly 17,000 TCR beta sequences were associated with HLA alleles at 0.05 false discovery rate. A later analysis showed that HLA-associated TCR beta chains had undergone more clonal expansion than equally common others. An assumption of roughly uniform sequencing depth across donors underlay the presence/absence analyses. The study listed 150 to 200 cytomegalovirus-associated TCR beta chains.

CDR1 is SNHLY and CDR2 is FYNNEI in the germline V gene. The CDR3 is 13 residues long. V shed 7 bases and J shed 3 bases, with 10 bases lying between them. PCR employed 60 Vbeta and 13 Jbeta primers. TCRdb keeps only in-frame clones here, not all; method: immunoSEQ multiplex PCR. Counted here are about 110,000 clones, less than 80% occurring once; the ten biggest clones make up 7.8%. Concerning this clone: Its antigen is unidentified.

This chain uses TRBV2 with TRBJ2-1, with TRBD2 as a possible D gene (5 bases). The sample taken for sequencing was PBMCs. The source is a man aged 25-45 years in good health and CMV-seronegative. The CDR3 sequence is CASKAALYNEQFF. The CDR3 region has the DNA TGTGCCAGCAAAGCGGCCCTCTACAATGAGCAGTTCTTC. Full variable domain (outside the CDR3, taken from reference TRBV2 and TRBJ2-1): EPEVTQTPSHQVTQMGQEVILRCVPISNHLYFYWYRQILGQKVEFLVSFYNNEISEKSEIFDDQFSVERPDGSNFTLKIRSTKLEDSAMYFCASKAALYNEQFFGPGTRLTVL.